These T cell receptor beta chains were read from a single sample in a study of T cell responses to AZD1222 COVID-19 vaccine. Sequencing used immunoSEQ multiplex PCR; TCRdb keeps in-frame clones, though not all of them. The sample shows about 140,000 clones, just under 95% of them seen only once. The material was peripheral blood, obtained on day 0 of AZD1222 vaccination. The receptors originated from an adult in good health. Each CDR3 is given with its conserved first and last residue. Each record gives: CDR3 DNA, CDR3 protein, J gene, clone size, D gene, V gene. The D gene is left open where the match is weak. Clone size appears in some rows only: once, few, many, or a class for an expanded clone.

CDR3nt: TGTGCCTGGAGTGAGCAGGGGAAGGAGCCCCAGCATTTT
CDR3aa: CAWSEQGKEPQHF
j_gene: TRBJ1-5
abundance: NA
d_gene: NA
v_gene: TRBV30

CDR3nt: TGTGCCAGCAGTTTAAATAAGATGGGATCCTACAATGAGCAGTTCTTC
CDR3aa: CASSLNKMGSYNEQFF
j_gene: TRBJ2-1
abundance: NA
d_gene: NA
v_gene: TRBV28

CDR3nt: TGTGCCAGCGGGAGGGGCCCTTATAGCAATCAGCCCCAGCATTTT
CDR3aa: CASGRGPYSNQPQHF
j_gene: TRBJ1-5
abundance: once
d_gene: NA
v_gene: TRBV6-5

CDR3nt: TGTGCTAGTGGTTTGGTACCCAACTCCTACGAGCAGTACTTC
CDR3aa: CASGLVPNSYEQYF
j_gene: TRBJ2-7
abundance: NA
d_gene: NA
v_gene: TRBV12-5

CDR3nt: TGTGCCAGCTCACCAATGCTAGCGGGAGAAACGGAGGTCTACAATGAGCAGTTCTTC
CDR3aa: CASSPMLAGETEVYNEQFF
j_gene: TRBJ2-1
abundance: NA
d_gene: TRBD2
v_gene: TRBV18

CDR3nt: TGTGCCAGCAGTGCGGTCAGCACAGATACGCAGTATTTT
CDR3aa: CASSAVSTDTQYF
j_gene: TRBJ2-3
abundance: once
d_gene: NA
v_gene: TRBV6-4

CDR3nt: TGCAGCGTTGACCCCCCGGGAGGGAGAAACACCATATATTTT
CDR3aa: CSVDPPGGRNTIYF
j_gene: TRBJ1-3
abundance: NA
d_gene: NA
v_gene: TRBV29-1

CDR3nt: TGTGCCAGCAGCCAAATTGAGAGCACAGTTGGCGAGACCCAGTACTTC
CDR3aa: CASSQIESTVGETQYF
j_gene: TRBJ2-5
abundance: few
d_gene: NA
v_gene: TRBV14

CDR3nt: TGCAGCGTTTGGGGGCAGGATATTAACTATGGCTACACCTTC
CDR3aa: CSVWGQDINYGYTF
j_gene: TRBJ1-2
abundance: NA
d_gene: NA
v_gene: TRBV29-1

CDR3nt: TGTGCCAGCAGTGACGGACTAGCGGGAGATGAGCAGTTCTTC
CDR3aa: CASSDGLAGDEQFF
j_gene: TRBJ2-1
abundance: NA
d_gene: TRBD2
v_gene: TRBV6-4

CDR3nt: TGCGCCAGCAGCTTGGCCACAGGGGGTACAGATACGCAGTATTTT
CDR3aa: CASSLATGGTDTQYF
j_gene: TRBJ2-3
abundance: NA
d_gene: TRBD1
v_gene: TRBV5-1

CDR3nt: TGTGCCACCTACGAGGGGGGTGGCACTGAAGCTTTCTTT
CDR3aa: CATYEGGGTEAFF
j_gene: TRBJ1-1
abundance: NA
d_gene: NA
v_gene: TRBV2

CDR3nt: TGCGCCAGCAGTGATCGGCCTAACTATGGCTACACCTTC
CDR3aa: CASSDRPNYGYTF
j_gene: TRBJ1-2
abundance: once
d_gene: NA
v_gene: TRBV10-1

CDR3nt: TGCAGTGCTAGTGAGCGGGCAGGGGGCGATTCACCCCTCCACTTT
CDR3aa: CSASERAGGDSPLHF
j_gene: TRBJ1-6
abundance: NA
d_gene: TRBD1
v_gene: TRBV20-1

CDR3nt: TGTGCCTCCGAAAGTTTACAGAACACTGAAGCTTTCTTT
CDR3aa: CASESLQNTEAFF
j_gene: TRBJ1-1
abundance: NA
d_gene: NA
v_gene: TRBV19

CDR3nt: TGCGCCAGCAGCTGGGGACTAGCAGGGACCGGGGAGCTGTTTTTT
CDR3aa: CASSWGLAGTGELFF
j_gene: TRBJ2-2
abundance: NA
d_gene: TRBD2
v_gene: TRBV5-1

CDR3nt: TGCGCCAGCAGCTTGTCAGGGGTCCCGTACTACGAGCAGTACTTC
CDR3aa: CASSLSGVPYYEQYF
j_gene: TRBJ2-7
abundance: NA
d_gene: NA
v_gene: TRBV5-1

CDR3nt: TGTGCCAGCAGCGTAGGTGGCTACCTCACAGATACGCAGTATTTT
CDR3aa: CASSVGGYLTDTQYF
j_gene: TRBJ2-3
abundance: NA
d_gene: NA
v_gene: TRBV9

CDR3nt: TGTGCCAGCAGCAAAAAGGGTACCCCGGGACAGGGCCAAGAGACCCAGTACTTC
CDR3aa: CASSKKGTPGQGQETQYF
j_gene: TRBJ2-5
abundance: NA
d_gene: NA
v_gene: TRBV21-1

CDR3nt: TGTGCCAGCAGTCCGGGTCCGGGGGAAAAACTGTTTTTT
CDR3aa: CASSPGPGEKLFF
j_gene: TRBJ1-4
abundance: once
d_gene: NA
v_gene: TRBV6-5

CDR3nt: TGCGCCAGCAGCTCTGGGGGAACAGGTTCAGCTTTCTTT
CDR3aa: CASSSGGTGSAFF
j_gene: TRBJ1-1
abundance: NA
d_gene: NA
v_gene: TRBV5-1

CDR3nt: TGTGCCAGCGGGACTAGCGTATGGGAGCAGTACTTC
CDR3aa: CASGTSVWEQYF
j_gene: TRBJ2-7
abundance: NA
d_gene: TRBD2
v_gene: TRBV28

CDR3nt: TGTGCCAGCAGTTTAATGCTAGCGGGAGGTCCCGGGGAGCTGTTTTTT
CDR3aa: CASSLMLAGGPGELFF
j_gene: TRBJ2-2
abundance: once
d_gene: TRBD2
v_gene: TRBV27

CDR3nt: TGTGCCAGCAGTGAACTGTATCGGGATGCTGAGCAGTTCTTC
CDR3aa: CASSELYRDAEQFF
j_gene: TRBJ2-1
abundance: NA
d_gene: NA
v_gene: TRBV2

CDR3nt: TGCGCCAGCAGTGATAACCTCGAGCAGTACTTC
CDR3aa: CASSDNLEQYF
j_gene: TRBJ2-7
abundance: NA
d_gene: NA
v_gene: TRBV10-1

CDR3nt: TGCGCCAGCAGCCCCCTACAGCGCGGGGACATTCAGTACTTC
CDR3aa: CASSPLQRGDIQYF
j_gene: TRBJ2-4
abundance: NA
d_gene: NA
v_gene: TRBV4-1

CDR3nt: TGTGCCAGCAGCGCATTTACAGGGGCGGACACCGGGGAGCTGTTTTTT
CDR3aa: CASSAFTGADTGELFF
j_gene: TRBJ2-2
abundance: NA
d_gene: TRBD1
v_gene: TRBV9

CDR3nt: TGTGCCACCAGCAGAGGAGAAAGGTCTCGGAGGTATGGCTACACCTTC
CDR3aa: CATSRGERSRRYGYTF
j_gene: TRBJ1-2
abundance: NA
d_gene: NA
v_gene: TRBV15

CDR3nt: TGTGCCAGTAGTATACTAGCGGGAGGCACAGATACGCAGTATTTT
CDR3aa: CASSILAGGTDTQYF
j_gene: TRBJ2-3
abundance: NA
d_gene: TRBD2
v_gene: TRBV19

CDR3nt: TGTGCCAGCAGCTCGCGGAGGACGGGCCTCTCTGGGGCCAACGTCCTGACTTTC
CDR3aa: CASSSRRTGLSGANVLTF
j_gene: TRBJ2-6
abundance: few
d_gene: NA
v_gene: TRBV11-2